The 30 T cell receptor beta chains presented below share a single source sample, sequenced in a study of vaccination and CD4 T cells after COVID-19. Their specific antigens are unknown. Cultured CD4+ T cell DNA underwent sequencing with the Oncomine TCR Beta short-read assay. TCRdb processed the PCR reads anew with MiXCR; each CDR3 protein has one entry. The sample contains some 16,000 distinct CDR3 sequences, around 74% of which appear only once. The treatment: roughly ten-day PBMC culture with coronavirus spike peptide pools or control peptides (ViraFEST assay). The specimen was CD4+ T cells from blood, cultured in vitro, collected after SARS-CoV-2 vaccination. These receptors came from a human donor who received a COVID-19 vaccine.

The gene calls are TRBV2 and TRBJ1-3; no reliable D call. This CDR3 comprises 13 residues. Trimming shortened V by 2 bases and J by 4 bases, and 6 bases separated the two germline ends. CDR1 SNHLY and CDR2 FYNNEI come from the germline V gene. The CDR3 DNA reads TGTGCCAGCAGTGAATGGCTAGGAAACACCATATATTTT. Amino acid sequence: CASSEWLGNTIYF.

CDR3 nucleotide sequence: TGTGCCAGCAGCTTAGTAGCGGGGGCCCACACAGATACGCAGTATTTT. Amino acid sequence: CASSLVAGAHTDTQYF. The chain has TRBV7-8 and TRBJ2-3; TRBD2 matches at 9 bases. The CDR3 covers 16 residues. The germline V gene has CDR1 SGHVS and CDR2 FQNEAQ. The V and J ends lost 1 base and 2 bases, in that order; junction bases with no gene match: 4.

The rearrangement joins TRBV6-1 to TRBJ2-3; 12 positions agree with TRBD2. The CDR3 spans 16 residues. The trim removed 1 base at V and 1 base at J, leaving 0 bases unmatched. CDR1 is MNHNS, CDR2 SASEGT, per germline. CDR3 nucleotides: TGTGCCAGCAGTGAAGGACTAGCGGGGGGCACAGATACGCAGTATTTT. Translation: CASSEGLAGGTDTQYF.

The CDR3 DNA reads TGTGCCAGCAGCCCCCTTCTAAGGGCCTACAATGAGCAGTTCTTC. This sequence encodes CASSPLLRAYNEQFF. V is TRBV12-3 or TRBV12-4 and J is TRBJ2-1, with D unclear. Trimming left V 6 bases short and J 2 bases short, with 14 bases between. The length of the CDR3 is 15 residues.

Turning to this clonotype: The junction and the germline gene differ at one end; a read error may be behind it. The chain has TRBV7-2 and TRBJ1-2, with D unresolved. This CDR3 is 12 amino acids long. CDR1 is SGHTA, CDR2 FQGNSA, per germline. The CDR3 DNA sequence: TGTGCCAACAGCTTAGCTGGGTATGGCTACACCTTC. This translates into CANSLAGYGYTF. The full variable domain, its missing parts supplied by reference TRBV7-2 and TRBJ1-2, is GAGVSQSPSNKVTEKGKDVELRCDPISGHTALYWYRQSLGQGLEFLIYFQGNSAPDKSGLPSDRFSAERTGGSVSTLTIQRTQQEDSAVYLCANSLAGYGYTFGSGTRLTVV.

The chain employs TRBV10-1 and TRBJ2-1; D assignment may be TRBD1 or TRBD2 (6 bases each). CDR1 WNHNN and CDR2 SYGVQD come from the germline V gene (reference sequence). V gave up 0 bases and J gave up 14 bases, with 11 bases separating them. CDR3 size: 12 residues. The CDR3 nucleotides are TGCGCCAGCAGTGAGTCGACGGGGGCGAAGTTCTTC. Encoded protein: CASSESTGAKFF.

This sequence joins TRBV5-1 and TRBJ2-5, with D hard to call. V was cut by 4 bases and J by 5 bases, with 12 bases left in between. The CDR3 totals 13 residues. Germline V CDR1 and CDR2: SGHRS, YFSETQ. CDR3 nucleotide sequence: TGCGCCAGCAGCCAAAACCGCGCGGAGACCCAGTACTTC. Its translation is CASSQNRAETQYF.

V usage is TRBV19 and J usage is TRBJ1-5; 10 bases line up with TRBD1. The CDR3 loop spans 18 amino acids. Germline values: CDR1 LNHDA, CDR2 SQIVND (reference sequence). Trimming at V came to 9 bases and at J to 1 base, leaving 15 bases not matched to a gene. DNA for the CDR3: TGTGCCAGCAGCCCCCGGGACAGGGGTTCACTCAGCAATCAGCCCCAGCATTTT. Translated: CASSPRDRGSLSNQPQHF.

The CDR3: CASSILGDRGTQYF. The CDR3 DNA reads as TGTGCCAGTAGTATATTAGGGGACAGGGGCACCCAGTACTTC. V and J are TRBV19 and TRBJ2-5; 10 bases are a match to TRBD1. CDR3 length: 14 residues. V lost 2 bases to trimming and J lost 8 bases; unmatched junction nucleotides: 5. Germline V gene data show CDR1 as LNHDA and CDR2 as SQIVND (reference sequence).

The rearrangement joins TRBV24-1 to TRBJ2-3; 8 nucleotides agree with TRBD1. The CDR3 is made up of 16 amino acids. Trimming removed 4 bases from V and 2 bases from J; junction bases left unmatched: 7. Germline lookup yields CDR1 KGHDR and CDR2 SFDVKD. The CDR3 DNA sequence: TGTGCCACCAGTGAGGAAGGACAGGGCAACACAGATACGCAGTATTTT. Encoded protein: CATSEEGQGNTDTQYF.

This clonotype was seen a few times. The V gene is TRBV27, the J gene TRBJ1-1; TRBD1 might be the D (6 bases). Germline V gives CDR1 MNHEY, CDR2 SMNVEV (reference sequence). The CDR3 is 14 residues long. Trimming removed 5 bases at V and 1 base at J, with 11 bases between. Here the CDR3 reads CASSADRENTEAFF. The DNA for the CDR3 is TGTGCCAGCAGTGCGGACAGAGAGAACACTGAAGCTTTCTTT.

This chain joins TRBV7-6 and TRBJ1-2; possibly TRBD1 for D (5 bases). The CDR3 is 13 amino acids. Germline V gene lookup returns CDR1 SGHVS and CDR2 FNYEAQ. V dropped 4 bases and J dropped 6 bases, with 12 bases sitting between them. The CDR3: CASSSYRNHGYTF. CDR3 sequence (DNA): TGTGCCAGCAGCTCCTACAGGAACCATGGCTACACCTTC.

The chain recombines TRBV7-9 with TRBJ2-5; perhaps TRBD2 as D (5 bases). V was shortened by 5 bases and J by 0 bases, with 16 bases between the two germline ends. CDR3 size: 16 residues. Germline V gene lookup returns CDR1 SEHNR and CDR2 FQNEAQ (reference sequence). In nucleotides, the CDR3 is TGTGCCAGCAGCCTTCTAGGCGGGCCCCACCAAGAGACCCAGTACTTC. It specifies CASSLLGGPHQETQYF. Full variable domain (outside the CDR3, taken from reference TRBV7-9 and TRBJ2-5): DTGVSQNPRHKITKRGQNVTFRCDPISEHNRLYWYRQTLGQGPEFLTYFQNEAQLEKSRLLSDRFSAERPKGSFSTLEIQRTEQGDSAMYLCASSLLGGPHQETQYFGPGTRLLVL.

CDR3 amino acids: CASRPVYGSYGYTF. The CDR3 DNA reads as TGTGCCAGCAGGCCGGTTTATGGTTCCTATGGCTACACCTTC. This chain uses TRBV6-1 with TRBJ1-2; no clear D gene. Trimming removed 6 bases at V and 4 bases at J, with 15 bases between. This CDR3 has 14 amino acids. The germline V gene encodes CDR1 MNHNS and CDR2 SASEGT.

The V gene is TRBV6-1, the J gene TRBJ1-6; TRBD1 aligns across 7 bases. This CDR3 region has 15 residues. V trimming: 7 bases; J trimming: 7 bases; junction bases outside the gene matches: 10. Germline-derived CDR1 and CDR2 are MNHNS and SASEGT. This CDR3 is CASTIMTGMNSPLHF. The CDR3 DNA is TGTGCCAGCACCATAATGACAGGGATGAATTCACCCCTCCACTTT.

The rearrangement uses TRBV27 and TRBJ1-5, with 7 bases lining up with TRBD1. CDR1 is MNHEY, CDR2 SMNVEV, per germline (reference sequence). V lost 6 bases and J lost 6; bases outside the gene matches: 8. This CDR3 region has 14 residues. CDR3 residues: CASSRQGGFQPQHF. The CDR3 DNA sequence: TGTGCCAGCAGCCGACAGGGAGGGTTTCAGCCCCAGCATTTT.

V usage is TRBV6-1 and J usage is TRBJ2-7, with 9 bases identical to TRBD1. Germline trimming cut 4 bases from V and 0 bases from J; bases unmatched to any gene: 16. The germline V gene encodes CDR1 MNHNS and CDR2 SASEGT. The CDR3 has 19 residues. CDR3 residues: CASSGRDRVFMVGSYEQYF. The CDR3 DNA reads TGTGCCAGCAGTGGCCGGGACAGGGTCTTTATGGTTGGCTCCTACGAGCAGTACTTC.

V is TRBV20-1 and J is TRBJ2-5; 7 nucleotides line up with TRBD1. Germline trimming cut 0 bases from V and 0 bases from J; bases unmatched to any gene: 4. The CDR3 sequence is 15 residues long. Germline V CDR1 and CDR2: DFQATT, SNEGSKA (reference sequence). The CDR3 nucleotides read TGCAGTGCTAGAGATGGGGGACAGCACCAAGAGACCCAGTACTTC. It translates to CSARDGGQHQETQYF.

On this clonotype: This may come from a read error, since a much larger clone is one base off. The chain carries TRBV20-1 and TRBJ1-5; a possible D gene is TRBD1 (6 bases). Germline V gives CDR1 DFQATT, CDR2 SNEGSKA (reference sequence). The CDR3 sequence is 13 residues long. The V gene lost 4 bases and the J gene lost 7 bases, with 14 bases spanning the gap. CDR3 sequence reads: CSAKQGGVQPQHF. The CDR3 region has the DNA TGCAGTGCTAAACAGGGAGGAGTGCAGCCCCAGCATTTT.

The chain is built from TRBV7-2 and TRBJ1-4; perhaps TRBD1 as D (6 bases). The CDR3 is 15 amino acids. V gave up 7 bases and J gave up 3 bases, with 15 bases separating them. CDR1 SGHTA and CDR2 FQGNSA come from the germline V gene. CDR3 in DNA: TGTGCCAGCAATCGGGGGCTGCCTTCTAATGAAAAACTGTTTTTT. Its protein product is CASNRGLPSNEKLFF.

The gene calls are TRBV7-9 and TRBJ1-1, with D uncertain. The germline V gene encodes CDR1 SEHNR and CDR2 FQNEAQ (reference sequence). V gave up 3 bases and J gave up 3 bases, with 8 bases separating them. The CDR3 length is 13 residues. The CDR3 DNA is TGTGCCAGCAGCTTGTTCGGGGACACTGAAGCTTTCTTT. It translates to CASSLFGDTEAFF.

The chain recombines TRBV29-1 with TRBJ2-2, with D maybe TRBD1 (5 bases). The length of the CDR3 is 16 residues. V was clipped by 0 bases and J by 0 bases, with 11 bases between them. Germline CDR1 and CDR2: SQVTM and ANQGSEA. CDR3 loop: CSVEEDTLANTGELFF. Written as DNA, the CDR3 is TGCAGCGTTGAAGAGGACACCCTCGCGAACACCGGGGAGCTGTTTTTT.

This chain joins TRBV30 and TRBJ1-2, with 7 bases aligning to TRBD1. Germline values: CDR1 GTSNPN, CDR2 SVGIG (reference sequence). The CDR3 has 16 residues. Trimming took 2 bases from V and 0 from J; bases not matched to a gene: 9. As DNA, the CDR3 is TGTGCCTGGAGTAGACAGGGAATGTGGGCTAACTATGGCTACACCTTC. This translates into CAWSRQGMWANYGYTF.

This clonotype has only a few counts. The CDR3 bases are TGTGCCACCAGCAGAGGACTGGGGGAAGAAAAACTGTTTTTT. Amino acid sequence: CATSRGLGEEKLFF. The chain links TRBV15 to TRBJ1-4; D may be TRBD1 (5 bases). Germline V gene lookup returns CDR1 LNHNV and CDR2 YYDKDF (reference sequence). The CDR3 totals 14 residues. Trimming pared 1 base from V and 8 bases from J, leaving 11 bases between.

The rearrangement links TRBV11-3 to TRBJ2-5; 9 nucleotides match TRBD2. V shed 3 bases, J shed 5 bases, and the junction held 10 bases outside the gene matches. CDR1 and CDR2 (germline): SGHNT, YENEEA. The CDR3 runs 16 residues. In DNA, the CDR3 is TGTGCCAGCAGCTTCGGCGGGGGGGCCAGTTCGGAGACCCAGTACTTC. Amino acid sequence: CASSFGGGASSETQYF.

V is TRBV12-3 or TRBV12-4 and J is TRBJ1-2; 7 nucleotides align to TRBD1. The CDR3 sequence is 17 residues long. Germline trimming cut 4 bases from V and 1 base from J; bases unmatched to any gene: 12. CDR3 coding DNA: TGTGCCAGCAGTTCGCACCCCGACAGGGTCGGTAACTATGGCTACACCTTC. Translation: CASSSHPDRVGNYGYTF.

This clonotype occurred a few times. This rearrangement joins TRBV2 to TRBJ2-7, with 8 bases aligning to TRBD1. CDR3 length: 13 amino acids. Germline V gives CDR1 SNHLY, CDR2 FYNNEI. V lost 4 bases, J lost 6 bases, and 5 bases stayed unmatched. The CDR3 bases are TGTGCCAGCAGTGTTAACAGGGGGAGCGAGCAGTACTTC. This translates into CASSVNRGSEQYF.

Only a few counts were recorded for this clonotype. J is TRBJ2-3 and V is TRBV4-1; the match to TRBD1 covers 8 bases. J lost 5 bases, V lost 0 bases, and 4 bases had no gene match. The CDR3 length is 15 residues. Germline values: CDR1 MGHRA, CDR2 YSYEKL. The CDR3: CASSQDEQGVDTQYF. DNA of the CDR3: TGCGCCAGCAGCCAAGATGAACAGGGGGTAGATACGCAGTATTTT.

This chain uses TRBV24-1 with TRBJ2-7, with D hard to call. The CDR3 sequence is 13 residues long. Deletions cut 5 bases from V and 7 bases from J, with 14 bases between. Germline V lookup: CDR1 KGHDR, CDR2 SFDVKD. The CDR3 loop reads CATSGSPQGEQYF. CDR3 in DNA: TGTGCCACCAGTGGTTCCCCTCAAGGAGAGCAGTACTTC.

This clonotype was detected once. This CDR3 is CASSLLDRGTEAFF. CDR3 nucleotide sequence: TGTGCCAGCAGCCTCCTGGACAGGGGCACTGAAGCTTTCTTT. This chain links TRBV14 with TRBJ1-1; 9 nucleotides line up with TRBD1. The CDR3 length is 14 residues. CDR1 and CDR2 from the germline V gene are SGHDN and FVKESK. Losses at the gene ends were 4 bases for V and 4 bases for J; bases not matched to a gene: 4.